One and the same sample provided the 13 T cell receptor beta chains below, sequenced in a study of blood T cell repertoires in COVID-19. The assay was immunoSEQ multiplex PCR, and TCRdb's table has in-frame clones only and misses some. Of 250,000 or so clones in the sample, about 88% are singletons; the top ten hold less than 5%. Sequencing used peripheral blood. These receptor sequences come from a woman in her thirties or forties who had recovered from COVID-19.

The CDR3, as DNA: TGTGCCAGCAGCCGCTGGGACAGCAGCACCCCTGGGGCCAACGTCCTGACTTTC. It yields the protein CASSRWDSSTPGANVLTF. The rearrangement uses TRBV7-6 and TRBJ2-6; TRBD1 agrees at 7 bases. Trimming at V came to 5 bases and at J to 2 bases, leaving 12 bases not matched to a gene. Germline CDR1 is SGHVS and CDR2 is FNYEAQ. The CDR3 totals 18 residues. The variable domain in full, completed from reference TRBV7-6 and TRBJ2-6, reads GAGVSQSPRYKVTKRGQDVALRCDPISGHVSLYWYRQALGQGPEFLTYFNYEAQQDKSGLPNDRFSAERPEGSISTLTIQRTEQRDSAMYRCASSRWDSSTPGANVLTFGAGSRLTVL.

This chain uses TRBV7-6 with TRBJ2-1, with 7 bases aligning to TRBD2. The CDR3 has 16 amino acids. From germline, CDR1 is SGHVS and CDR2 FNYEAQ. V lost 1 base to trimming and J lost 4 bases; unmatched junction nucleotides: 7. DNA for the CDR3: TGTGCCAGCAGCTTAGTAGCGGAGGGAGGGTACAATGAGCAGTTCTTC. Translation: CASSLVAEGGYNEQFF.

The V gene is TRBV18, the J gene TRBJ2-3; a weak D match, TRBD1 (6 bases). Germline-derived CDR1 and CDR2 are KGHSH and LQKENI. The ends were cut back, 6 bases at V and 0 bases at J, with 10 bases in the middle. The CDR3 totals 14 residues. CDR3 nucleotides: TGTGCCAGCTCCAGTGACAGGAGCACAGATACGCAGTATTTT. Amino acid sequence: CASSSDRSTDTQYF.

The chain employs TRBV29-1 and TRBJ2-1, with 14 positions matching TRBD2. The trim removed 7 bases at V and 5 bases at J, leaving 10 bases unmatched. Germline V gives CDR1 SQVTM, CDR2 ANQGSEA. The CDR3 consists of 16 residues. The CDR3 DNA reads TGCAGCGCCGGGACTAGCGGGAGTAAGTCCCACAATGAGCAGTTCTTC. Encoded protein: CSAGTSGSKSHNEQFF.

The chain carries TRBV14 and TRBJ2-3; D is undetermined. Germline loops: CDR1 SGHDN, CDR2 FVKESK. The germline V and J ends were trimmed by 2 bases and 6 bases, with 12 bases remaining between them. The CDR3 extends over 14 amino acids. CDR3 loop: CASSQFAALDTQYF. For the CDR3, the DNA is TGTGCCAGCAGCCAATTCGCGGCTTTGGATACGCAGTATTTT.

This clone was recorded only once. The chain joins TRBV9 to TRBJ2-5; TRBD2 matches 12 bases. CDR1 and CDR2 (germline): SGDLS, YYNGEE. The CDR3 loop spans 17 amino acids. Trimming cost V 0 bases and J 4 bases; bases outside gene matches: 7. CDR3 amino acids: CASSVDLAGGMIETQYF. In nucleotides, the CDR3 is TGTGCCAGCAGCGTAGATCTAGCGGGGGGGATGATAGAGACCCAGTACTTC.

The gene calls are TRBV14 and TRBJ2-5; 11 nucleotides align to TRBD2. This CDR3 contains 19 residues. Germline V gives CDR1 SGHDN, CDR2 FVKESK. Trimming took 3 bases from V and 0 from J; bases not matched to a gene: 12. The CDR3 region is CASSHDAAWTSGYQETQYF. In nucleotides, the CDR3 is TGTGCCAGCAGCCACGACGCCGCATGGACTAGCGGGTACCAAGAGACCCAGTACTTC. Complete variable domain (other parts from reference TRBV14 and TRBJ2-5): EAGVTQFPSHSVIEKGQTVTLRCDPISGHDNLYWYRRVMGKEIKFLLHFVKESKQDESGMPNNRFLAERTGGTYSTLKVQPAELEDSGVYFCASSHDAAWTSGYQETQYFGPGTRLLVL.

V usage is TRBV9 and J usage is TRBJ1-2; 12 nucleotides line up with TRBD1. The CDR3 consists of 14 residues. After removal of 3 bases from V and 7 bases from J, the junction contained 4 bases not matched to a gene. Germline V lookup: CDR1 SGDLS, CDR2 YYNGEE. Here the CDR3 DNA reads TGTGCCAGCAGCGCGGGACAGGGGGCGCGTGGCTACACCTTC. It codes for CASSAGQGARGYTF.

V usage is TRBV3-1 (or the pseudogene TRBV3-2) and J usage is TRBJ2-2; TRBD2 is a possible D gene (6 bases). V gave up 4 bases and J gave up 7 bases, with 10 bases separating them. The CDR3 loop spans 13 amino acids. The germline V gene encodes CDR1 LGHDT and CDR2 YNNKEL (reference sequence). Here the CDR3 DNA reads TGTGCCAGCAGCCCGGAGGGGTTCGGGGAGCTGTTTTTT. It codes for CASSPEGFGELFF.

The chain uses TRBV11-3 and TRBJ1-6; D may be TRBD1 (5 bases). The CDR3 covers 16 residues. CDR1 is SGHNT, CDR2 YENEEA, per germline. V shed 5 bases and J shed 0 bases, with 11 bases lying between them. This CDR3 is CASSRRQSSYNSPLHF. The CDR3 DNA follows: TGTGCCAGCAGCCGCAGACAGAGCTCCTATAATTCACCCCTCCACTTT.

The gene calls are TRBV18 and TRBJ1-6; 7 bases are shared with TRBD1. The CDR3 runs to 16 residues. Trimming took 3 bases from V and 6 from J; bases not matched to a gene: 8. Germline loops: CDR1 KGHSH, CDR2 LQKENI. CDR3 DNA sequence: TGTGCCAGCTCACCCAGACGGGACAGATCTAATTCACCCCTCCACTTT. It specifies CASSPRRDRSNSPLHF.

The J gene is TRBJ1-6, the V gene TRBV7-9; D gene ambiguous. The CDR3 contains 14 residues. The germline gives CDR1 SEHNR, CDR2 FQNEAQ (reference sequence). V gave up 3 bases and J gave up 5 bases, with 8 bases separating them. The CDR3 spells CASSLTRDNSPLHF. In DNA, the CDR3 is TGTGCCAGCAGCTTGACGCGGGATAATTCACCCCTCCACTTT.

The chain combines TRBV2 with TRBJ2-5, with TRBD1 matching over 7 bases. The germline gives CDR1 SNHLY, CDR2 FYNNEI. J gave up 4 bases and V 6 bases, and 5 bases lay outside the gene matches. The CDR3 runs 13 residues. CDR3 coding DNA: TGTGCCAGCAGGACAGGGATCCTAGAGACCCAGTACTTC. Its protein is CASRTGILETQYF.